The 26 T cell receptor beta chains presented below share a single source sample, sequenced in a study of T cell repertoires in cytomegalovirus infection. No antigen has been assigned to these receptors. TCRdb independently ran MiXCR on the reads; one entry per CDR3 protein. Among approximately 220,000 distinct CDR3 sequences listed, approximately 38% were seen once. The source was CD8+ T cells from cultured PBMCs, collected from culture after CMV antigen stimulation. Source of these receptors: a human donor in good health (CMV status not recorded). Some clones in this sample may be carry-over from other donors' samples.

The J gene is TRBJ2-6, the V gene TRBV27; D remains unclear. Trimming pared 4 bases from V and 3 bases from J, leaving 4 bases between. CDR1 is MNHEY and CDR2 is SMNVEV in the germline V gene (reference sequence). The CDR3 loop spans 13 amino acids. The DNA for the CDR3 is TGTGCCAGCAGTTACGGTGGGGCCAACGTCCTGACTTTC. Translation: CASSYGGANVLTF. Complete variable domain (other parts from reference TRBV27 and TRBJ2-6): EAQVTQNPRYLITVTGKKLTVTCSQNMNHEYMSWYRQDPGLGLRQIYYSMNVEVTDKGDVPEGYKVSRKEKRNFPLILESPSPNQTSLYFCASSYGGANVLTFGAGSRLTVL.

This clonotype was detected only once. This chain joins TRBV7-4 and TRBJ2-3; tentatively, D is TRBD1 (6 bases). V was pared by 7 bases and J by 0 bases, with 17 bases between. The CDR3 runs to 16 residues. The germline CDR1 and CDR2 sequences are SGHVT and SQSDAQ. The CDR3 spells CASNDYRVLSTDTQYF. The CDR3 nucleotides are TGTGCCAGCAACGACTACAGGGTCCTTAGCACAGATACGCAGTATTTT.

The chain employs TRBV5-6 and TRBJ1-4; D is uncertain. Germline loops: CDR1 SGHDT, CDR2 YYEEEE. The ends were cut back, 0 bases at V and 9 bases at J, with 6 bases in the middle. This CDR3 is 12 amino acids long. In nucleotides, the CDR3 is TGTGCCAGCAGCTTGGGACTTCAAAAACTGTTTTTT. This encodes CASSLGLQKLFF.

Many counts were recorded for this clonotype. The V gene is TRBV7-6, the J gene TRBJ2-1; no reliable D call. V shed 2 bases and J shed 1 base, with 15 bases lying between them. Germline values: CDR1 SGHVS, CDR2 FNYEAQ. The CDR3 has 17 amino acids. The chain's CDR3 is CASSLRSAKSSYNEQFF. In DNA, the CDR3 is TGTGCCAGCAGCTTACGAAGCGCTAAAAGTTCCTACAATGAGCAGTTCTTC.

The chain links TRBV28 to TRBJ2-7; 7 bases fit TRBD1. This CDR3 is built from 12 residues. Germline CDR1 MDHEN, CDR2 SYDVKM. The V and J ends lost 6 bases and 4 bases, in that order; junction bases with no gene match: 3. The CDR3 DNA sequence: TGTGCCAGCAGAGACAGGGTATACGAGCAGTACTTC. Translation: CASRDRVYEQYF.

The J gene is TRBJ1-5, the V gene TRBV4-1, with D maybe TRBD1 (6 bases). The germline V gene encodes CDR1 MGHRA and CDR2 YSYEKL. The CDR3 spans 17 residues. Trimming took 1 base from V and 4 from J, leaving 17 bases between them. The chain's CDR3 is CASSQGPLPDSNQPQHF. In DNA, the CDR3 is TGCGCCAGCAGCCAAGGCCCTCTCCCGGACAGTAATCAGCCCCAGCATTTT.

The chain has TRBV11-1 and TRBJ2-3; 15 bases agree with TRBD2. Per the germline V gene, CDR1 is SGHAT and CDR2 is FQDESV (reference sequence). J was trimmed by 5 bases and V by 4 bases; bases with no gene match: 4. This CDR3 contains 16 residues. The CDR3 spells CASSSWTSGREDTQYF. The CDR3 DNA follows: TGTGCCAGCAGCTCCTGGACTAGCGGGAGGGAAGATACGCAGTATTTT.

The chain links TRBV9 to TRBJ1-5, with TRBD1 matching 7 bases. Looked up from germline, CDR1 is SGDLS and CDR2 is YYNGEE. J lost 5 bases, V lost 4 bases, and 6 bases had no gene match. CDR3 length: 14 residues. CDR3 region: CASSPTGRYQPQHF. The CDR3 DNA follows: TGTGCCAGCAGCCCGACAGGGCGATATCAGCCCCAGCATTTT. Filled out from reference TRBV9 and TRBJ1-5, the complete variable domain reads DSGVTQTPKHLITATGQRVTLRCSPRSGDLSVYWYQQSLDQGLQFLIQYYNGEERAKGNILERFSAQQFPDLHSELNLSSLELGDSALYFCASSPTGRYQPQHFGDGTRLSIL.

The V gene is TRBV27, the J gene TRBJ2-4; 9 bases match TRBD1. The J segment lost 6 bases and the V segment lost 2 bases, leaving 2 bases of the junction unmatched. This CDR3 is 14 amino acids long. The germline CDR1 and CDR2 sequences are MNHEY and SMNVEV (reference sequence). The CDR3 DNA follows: TGTGCCAGCAGTTTAGGGACAGGGCGAAACATTCAGTACTTC. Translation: CASSLGTGRNIQYF.

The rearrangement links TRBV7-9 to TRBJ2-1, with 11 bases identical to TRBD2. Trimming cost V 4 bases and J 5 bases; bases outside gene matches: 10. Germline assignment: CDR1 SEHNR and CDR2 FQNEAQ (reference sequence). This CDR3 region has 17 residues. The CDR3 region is CASSSDRTSGLHNEQFF. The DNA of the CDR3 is TGTGCCAGCAGCTCGGATCGGACTAGCGGGCTTCACAATGAGCAGTTCTTC.

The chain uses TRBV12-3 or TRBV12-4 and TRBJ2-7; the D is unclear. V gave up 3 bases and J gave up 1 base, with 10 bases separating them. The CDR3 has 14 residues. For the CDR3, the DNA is TGTGCCAGCAGTTTTTCGACGAATTCCTACGAGCAGTACTTC. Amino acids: CASSFSTNSYEQYF.

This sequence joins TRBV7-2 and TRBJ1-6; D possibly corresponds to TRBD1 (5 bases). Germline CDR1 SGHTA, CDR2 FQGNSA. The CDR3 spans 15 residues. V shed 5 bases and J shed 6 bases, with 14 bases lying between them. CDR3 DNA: TGTGCCAGCAGCCCTCCCGCAGGGACTAATTCACCCCTCCACTTT. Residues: CASSPPAGTNSPLHF.

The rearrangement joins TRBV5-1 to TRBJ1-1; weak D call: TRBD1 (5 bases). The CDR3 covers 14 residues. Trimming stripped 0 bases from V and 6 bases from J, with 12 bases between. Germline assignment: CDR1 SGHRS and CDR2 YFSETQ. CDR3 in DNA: TGCGCCAGCAGCTTGGGGGGCGACGCGTCTGAAGCTTTCTTT. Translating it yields CASSLGGDASEAFF.

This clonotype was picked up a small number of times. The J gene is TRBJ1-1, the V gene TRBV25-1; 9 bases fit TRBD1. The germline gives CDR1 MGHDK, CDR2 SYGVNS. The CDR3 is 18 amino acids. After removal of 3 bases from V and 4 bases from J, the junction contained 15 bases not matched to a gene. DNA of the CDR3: TGTGCCAGCAGTGACCCCGGGACAGGGTACGGGTTATTCACTGAAGCTTTCTTT. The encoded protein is CASSDPGTGYGLFTEAFF.

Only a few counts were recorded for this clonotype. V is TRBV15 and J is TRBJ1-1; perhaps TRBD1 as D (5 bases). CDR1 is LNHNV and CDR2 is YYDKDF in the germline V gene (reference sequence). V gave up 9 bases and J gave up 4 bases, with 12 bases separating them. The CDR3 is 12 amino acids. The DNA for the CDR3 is TGTGCCACGGGACGTTATACCACTGAAGCTTTCTTT. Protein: CATGRYTTEAFF.

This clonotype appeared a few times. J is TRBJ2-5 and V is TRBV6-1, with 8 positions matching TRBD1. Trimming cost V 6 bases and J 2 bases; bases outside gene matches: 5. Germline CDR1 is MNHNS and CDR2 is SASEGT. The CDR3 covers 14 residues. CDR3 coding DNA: TGTGCCAGCAGGAAGGGACAGGATCAAGAGACCCAGTACTTC. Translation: CASRKGQDQETQYF.

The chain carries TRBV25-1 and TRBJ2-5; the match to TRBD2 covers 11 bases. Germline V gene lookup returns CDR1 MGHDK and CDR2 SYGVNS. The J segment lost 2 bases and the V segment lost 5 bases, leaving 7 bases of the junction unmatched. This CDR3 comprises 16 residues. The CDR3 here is CASSITLAGEQETQYF. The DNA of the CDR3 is TGTGCCAGCAGTATTACACTAGCGGGGGAACAAGAGACCCAGTACTTC.

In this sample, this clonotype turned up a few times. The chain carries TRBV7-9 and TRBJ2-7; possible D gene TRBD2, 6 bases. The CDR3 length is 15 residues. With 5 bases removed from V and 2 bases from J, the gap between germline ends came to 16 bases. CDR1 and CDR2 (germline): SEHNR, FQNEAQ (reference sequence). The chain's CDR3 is CASSGSGTPAYEQYF. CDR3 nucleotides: TGTGCCAGCAGCGGATCCGGGACTCCAGCCTACGAGCAGTACTTC.

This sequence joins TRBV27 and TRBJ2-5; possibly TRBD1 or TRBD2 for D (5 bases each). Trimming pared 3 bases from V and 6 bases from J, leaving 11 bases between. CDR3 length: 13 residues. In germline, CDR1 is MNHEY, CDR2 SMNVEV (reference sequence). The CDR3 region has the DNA TGTGCCAGCAGTTTCACTGGGGGTAAGACCCAGTACTTC. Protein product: CASSFTGGKTQYF.

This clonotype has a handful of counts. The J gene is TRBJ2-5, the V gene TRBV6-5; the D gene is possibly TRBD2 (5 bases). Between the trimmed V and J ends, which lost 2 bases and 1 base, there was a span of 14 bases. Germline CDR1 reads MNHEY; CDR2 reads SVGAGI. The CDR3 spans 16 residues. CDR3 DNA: TGTGCCAGCAGTTACATTGACCCGGGGTTCCAAGAGACCCAGTACTTC. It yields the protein CASSYIDPGFQETQYF.

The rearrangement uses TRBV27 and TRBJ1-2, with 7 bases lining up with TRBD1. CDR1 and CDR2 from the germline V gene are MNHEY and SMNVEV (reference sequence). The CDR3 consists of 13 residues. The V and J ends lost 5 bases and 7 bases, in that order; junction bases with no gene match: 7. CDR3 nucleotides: TGTGCCAGCAGTCGGGCAGGGGGGGGTGGCTACACCTTC. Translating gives CASSRAGGGGYTF.

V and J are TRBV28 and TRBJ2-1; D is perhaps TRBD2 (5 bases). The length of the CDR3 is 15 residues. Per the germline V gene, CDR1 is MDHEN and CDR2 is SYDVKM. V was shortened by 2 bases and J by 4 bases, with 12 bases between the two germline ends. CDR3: CASSLEGVSYNEQFF. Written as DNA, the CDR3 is TGTGCCAGCAGTTTAGAGGGAGTATCTTACAATGAGCAGTTCTTC.

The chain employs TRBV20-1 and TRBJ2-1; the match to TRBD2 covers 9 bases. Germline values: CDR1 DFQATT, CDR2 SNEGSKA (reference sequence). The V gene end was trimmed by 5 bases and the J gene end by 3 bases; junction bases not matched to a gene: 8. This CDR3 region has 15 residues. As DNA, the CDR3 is TGCAGTGCTCCCCGACTAGCGGTAATCTACAATGAGCAGTTCTTC. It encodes CSAPRLAVIYNEQFF.

The CDR3 coding sequence is TGTGCCAGCAGTCGACCCGGAGACGGTACCTACGAGCAGTACTTC. The encoded protein is CASSRPGDGTYEQYF. The chain links TRBV27 to TRBJ2-7; no clear D. Trimming shortened V by 5 bases and J by 2 bases, and 16 bases separated the two germline ends. CDR1 is MNHEY and CDR2 is SMNVEV in the germline V gene (reference sequence). The CDR3 consists of 15 residues.

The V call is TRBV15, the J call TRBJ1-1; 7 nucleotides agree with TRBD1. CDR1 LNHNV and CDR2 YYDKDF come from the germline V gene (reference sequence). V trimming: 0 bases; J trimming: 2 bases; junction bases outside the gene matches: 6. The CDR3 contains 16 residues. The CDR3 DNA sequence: TGTGCCACCAGCAGAGATTGGAGGGGGCATAACACTGAAGCTTTCTTT. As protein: CATSRDWRGHNTEAFF.

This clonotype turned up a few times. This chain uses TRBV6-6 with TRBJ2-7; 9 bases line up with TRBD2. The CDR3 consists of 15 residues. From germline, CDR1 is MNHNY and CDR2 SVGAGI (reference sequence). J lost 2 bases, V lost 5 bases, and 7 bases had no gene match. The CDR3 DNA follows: TGTGCCAGCAGTGAGGGTAGCGGGGGAGCCTACGAGCAGTACTTC. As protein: CASSEGSGGAYEQYF.